These 25 T cell receptor beta chains came from one sample sequenced in a study of identical twins. TCRdb called the 5' RACE reads again in MiXCR, with one record for every CDR3 protein. This sample yields 550,000 to 700,000 distinct CDR3 sequences, of which 21% are seen a single time; around 4.4% belongs to the top ten. Another study also made use of these data, one on T cells expressing NK-cell markers.

Sequenced sample: PBMCs. These receptors were collected from a woman aged 18-29 years in good health.

This clonotype was observed at least ten times. The rearrangement joins TRBV20-1 to TRBJ1-2, with D hard to call. CDR3 length equals 16 residues. Between the trimmed V and J ends, which lost 6 bases and 4 bases, there was a span of 24 bases. From germline, CDR1 is DFQATT and CDR2 SNEGSKA (reference sequence). This chain's CDR3 is CSASLRAGNSPYGYTF. The CDR3 DNA is TGCAGTGCGTCCCTTCGGGCGGGGAACTCACCCTATGGCTACACCTTC.

The rearrangement links TRBV12-3 or TRBV12-4 to TRBJ2-1, with no clear D. V was cut by 2 bases and J by 6 bases, with 11 bases left in between. This CDR3 comprises 14 residues. For the CDR3, the DNA is TGTGCCAGCAGTTTAACTTCCACCCTCAATGAGCAGTTCTTC. This sequence encodes CASSLTSTLNEQFF.

The rearrangement joins TRBV10-3 to TRBJ2-3; D remains unclear. Germline-derived CDR1 and CDR2 are ENHRY and SYGVKD. V lost 10 bases, J lost 0 bases, and 14 bases lay in between. This CDR3 has 14 residues. CDR3 nucleotides: TGTGCCACCACTGGGGTATATAGCACAGATACGCAGTATTTT. It encodes CATTGVYSTDTQYF.

This clonotype was detected only a few times. The rearrangement joins TRBV20-1 to TRBJ2-7, with D perhaps TRBD2 (6 bases). The length of the CDR3 is 15 residues. V was clipped by 4 bases and J by 0 bases, with 16 bases between them. Germline V gene lookup returns CDR1 DFQATT and CDR2 SNEGSKA (reference sequence). CDR3 nucleotide sequence: TGCAGTGCTAACTCGGGACTTTTGAGCTCCTACGAGCAGTACTTC. Protein: CSANSGLLSSYEQYF.

The rearrangement links TRBV5-1 to TRBJ2-2; 9 nucleotides align to TRBD2. J gave up 3 bases and V 3 bases, and 6 bases lay outside the gene matches. Germline V gives CDR1 SGHRS, CDR2 YFSETQ. The CDR3 length is 16 residues. The CDR3 is CASSSVAGEHTGELFF. The CDR3 coding sequence is TGCGCCAGCAGCTCCGTAGCGGGGGAGCACACCGGGGAGCTGTTTTTT.

This clonotype was seen only a few times. The V and J genes are TRBV20-1 and TRBJ2-1, with D possibly matching TRBD2 (6 bases). This CDR3 comprises 15 residues. The V end was cut by 2 bases, the J end by 10 bases, with 21 bases between. Germline V gene lookup returns CDR1 DFQATT and CDR2 SNEGSKA (reference sequence). CDR3 residues: CSARRPGTPEGEQFF. DNA for the CDR3: TGCAGTGCTAGACGACCCGGGACTCCCGAGGGGGAGCAGTTCTTC.

About this clonotype itself: A much larger clone is a single base away; this may be a read error. This chain links TRBV27 with TRBJ2-7; 8 bases line up with TRBD1. V was clipped by 6 bases and J by 0 bases; unmatched bases: 4. The CDR3 loop spans 14 amino acids. Looked up from germline, CDR1 is MNHEY and CDR2 is SMNVEV (reference sequence). CDR3 region: CASSPTGASYEQYF. DNA for the CDR3: TGTGCCAGCAGCCCGACAGGGGCCTCCTACGAGCAGTACTTC.

The V gene is TRBV18, the J gene TRBJ1-1; a possible D gene is TRBD1 (6 bases). The CDR3 runs 15 residues. CDR1 KGHSH and CDR2 LQKENI come from the germline V gene. Trimming stripped 2 bases from V and 4 bases from J, with 14 bases between. For the CDR3, the DNA is TGTGCCAGCTCACCAGTATCGGGAGGGGGCACTGAAGCTTTCTTT. Residues: CASSPVSGGGTEAFF.

This clonotype was observed at least ten times. The gene calls are TRBV9 and TRBJ2-7; D remains unclear. CDR1 SGDLS and CDR2 YYNGEE come from the germline V gene. Trimming left V 4 bases short and J 0 bases short, with 11 bases between. The CDR3 is made up of 14 amino acids. The CDR3 is CASSLSRSSYEQYF. The CDR3 DNA reads as TGTGCCAGCAGCCTTTCCAGGAGCTCCTACGAGCAGTACTTC.

The sample holds a few counts of this clonotype. The chain couples TRBV29-1 to TRBJ2-2, with D hard to call. V lost 7 bases and J 6 bases, leaving 9 bases between the germline ends. The germline CDR1 and CDR2 sequences are SQVTM and ANQGSEA. This CDR3 has 11 residues. Here the CDR3 DNA reads TGCAGCGGCCTGGGCTCCGGGGAGCTGTTTTTT. This codes for CSGLGSGELFF.

The CDR3 bases are TGTGCCAGCAGTTTACTACTAGCGGGGGGCCCCTACGAGCAGTACTTC. Amino acids: CASSLLLAGGPYEQYF. The chain links TRBV27 to TRBJ2-7, with 12 bases aligning to TRBD2. After removal of 2 bases from V and 2 bases from J, the junction contained 4 bases not matched to a gene. CDR3 size: 16 residues. Germline-derived CDR1 and CDR2 are MNHEY and SMNVEV (reference sequence).

This chain links TRBV20-1 with TRBJ2-5; 13 bases match TRBD2. The CDR3 contains 16 residues. CDR1 and CDR2 from the germline V gene are DFQATT and SNEGSKA (reference sequence). Losses at the gene ends were 3 bases for V and 5 bases for J; bases not matched to a gene: 9. CDR3 in amino acids: CSASARGLAGEETQYF. CDR3 sequence (DNA): TGCAGTGCTAGCGCCCGAGGACTAGCGGGAGAGGAGACCCAGTACTTC.

This chain links TRBV7-8 with TRBJ2-7; D possibly corresponds to TRBD1 (6 bases). The CDR3 spans 13 residues. Trimming removed 6 bases at V and 4 bases at J, with 13 bases between. Germline assignment: CDR1 SGHVS and CDR2 FQNEAQ. The DNA of the CDR3 is TGTGCCAGCAGATTGGTAAGGGGGTACGAGCAGTACTTC. It translates to CASRLVRGYEQYF. The whole variable domain, filled in from reference TRBV7-8 and TRBJ2-7, reads GAGVSQSPRYKVAKRGQDVALRCDPISGHVSLFWYQQALGQGPEFLTYFQNEAQLDKSGLPSDRFFAERPEGSVSTLKIQRTQQEDSAVYLCASRLVRGYEQYFGPGTRLTVT.

This clonotype was counted between two and nine times. The chain employs TRBV28 and TRBJ1-5; 9 positions match TRBD1. The CDR3 covers 18 residues. The junction had 10 bases not matched to a gene; V was cut back by 3 bases and J by 1 base. Germline V gene lookup returns CDR1 MDHEN and CDR2 SYDVKM. CDR3 sequence (DNA): TGTGCCAGCAGTTTCCCGCTCGGACAGGGGATAAGCAATCAGCCCCAGCATTTT. It is translated as CASSFPLGQGISNQPQHF.

V gene TRBV10-1 combines with J gene TRBJ2-1, with D possibly matching TRBD2 (5 bases). Germline V lookup: CDR1 WNHNN, CDR2 SYGVQD (reference sequence). V shed 7 bases and J shed 9 bases, with 16 bases lying between them. CDR3 length equals 13 residues. The CDR3 coding sequence is TGCGCCAGCAATACCGGCGAGGAGGTTGAGCAGTTCTTC. This codes for CASNTGEEVEQFF.

This chain uses TRBV12-3 or TRBV12-4 with TRBJ2-3; perhaps D is TRBD1 or TRBD2 (5 bases each). V lost 3 bases, J lost 4 bases, and 23 bases lay in between. CDR3 length: 18 residues. DNA of the CDR3: TGTGCCAGCAGTTTCAAGGGGTTGGGGAGATTGAGCGCAGATACGCAGTATTTT. Amino acid sequence: CASSFKGLGRLSADTQYF.

This clonotype occurred many times. The chain is built from TRBV6-1 and TRBJ1-2, with 12 bases matching TRBD1. The CDR3 runs to 15 residues. Germline-derived CDR1 and CDR2 are MNHNS and SASEGT. Losses at the gene ends were 10 bases for V and 8 bases for J; bases not matched to a gene: 14. The CDR3 DNA reads TGTGCCACAATACCGGGACAGGGGGCTTATGGGGGCTACACCTTC. Translation gives CATIPGQGAYGGYTF.

CDR3 sequence reads: CSAGGTSTDTQYF. The CDR3 DNA sequence: TGCAGTGCTGGGGGTACTAGCACAGATACGCAGTATTTT. This chain connects TRBV20-1 to TRBJ2-3, with D perhaps being TRBD1 or TRBD2 (5 bases each). Germline CDR1 is DFQATT and CDR2 is SNEGSKA (reference sequence). The CDR3 is made up of 13 amino acids. Trimming took 5 bases from V and 0 from J, leaving 9 bases between them.

Only a few counts were recorded for this clonotype. This chain uses TRBV7-6 with TRBJ2-1; D remains ambiguous. Trimming removed 5 bases from V and 6 bases from J, with 14 bases in between. From germline, CDR1 is SGHVS and CDR2 FNYEAQ. This CDR3 has 14 amino acids. Here the CDR3 reads CASSIGPTGNEQFF. CDR3 bases: TGTGCCAGCAGCATCGGACCCACCGGCAATGAGCAGTTCTTC.

This clonotype appeared many times. The chain links TRBV29-1 to TRBJ2-5; D may be TRBD1 or TRBD2 (6 bases each). This CDR3 spans 15 amino acids. Germline-derived CDR1 and CDR2 are SQVTM and ANQGSEA. The germline V and J ends were trimmed by 5 bases and 2 bases, with 18 bases remaining between them. The CDR3 loop is CSVKWGAQPQETQYF. CDR3 sequence (DNA): TGCAGCGTTAAATGGGGGGCCCAACCTCAAGAGACCCAGTACTTC.

This clonotype turned up a few times. The chain recombines TRBV7-9 with TRBJ1-2, with TRBD1 identical over 9 bases. The CDR3 covers 15 residues. V shed 0 bases and J 2 bases; nucleotides not matched to a gene: 1. CDR1 is SEHNR and CDR2 is FQNEAQ in the germline V gene (reference sequence). CDR3 nucleotides: TGTGCCAGCAGCTTAGCCGGGACAGGGAACTATGGCTACACCTTC. The encoded protein is CASSLAGTGNYGYTF. The complete variable domain, with remaining parts taken from reference TRBV7-9 and TRBJ1-2, reads DTGVSQNPRHKITKRGQNVTFRCDPISEHNRLYWYRQTLGQGPEFLTYFQNEAQLEKSRLLSDRFSAERPKGSFSTLEIQRTEQGDSAMYLCASSLAGTGNYGYTFGSGTRLTVV.

This clonotype has only a few counts. CDR3 sequence reads: CASSLSGTSPYNEQFF. CDR3 nucleotides: TGTGCCAGCAGCTTGAGCGGGACTAGCCCCTACAATGAGCAGTTCTTC. The chain couples TRBV11-2 to TRBJ2-1; 9 positions agree with TRBD2. The CDR3 length is 16 residues. The germline CDR1 and CDR2 sequences are SGHAT and FQNNGV. After removal of 3 bases from V and 2 bases from J, the junction contained 5 bases not matched to a gene.

This clonotype was seen repeatedly, ten times or more. V is TRBV14 and J is TRBJ2-5; no reliable D call. The ends were cut back, 0 bases at V and 4 bases at J, with 6 bases in the middle. Germline V CDR1 and CDR2: SGHDN, FVKESK. The CDR3 loop spans 13 amino acids. The CDR3 region is CASSQEIRETQYF. As DNA, the CDR3 is TGTGCCAGCAGCCAAGAAATCAGAGAGACCCAGTACTTC.

This clonotype was recorded at least ten times. The chain is built from TRBV29-1 and TRBJ1-1; the D is unclear. Trimming removed 4 bases from V and 1 base from J, with 7 bases in between. Germline loops: CDR1 SQVTM, CDR2 ANQGSEA. CDR3 size: 12 residues. The CDR3 is CSVVKGNTEAFF. DNA for the CDR3: TGCAGCGTTGTAAAGGGGAACACTGAAGCTTTCTTT.

The chain has TRBV29-1 and TRBJ2-2; 9 bases are shared with TRBD1. From germline, CDR1 is SQVTM and CDR2 ANQGSEA. V was clipped by 6 bases and J by 7 bases; unmatched bases: 9. The CDR3 is made up of 14 amino acids. The CDR3 protein is CSVVGQGSNGELFF. CDR3 in DNA: TGCAGCGTGGTTGGACAGGGGAGTAACGGGGAGCTGTTTTTT.